Below, 19 T cell receptor beta chains from the same sample are listed, as sequenced in a study of T cells after yellow fever vaccination. TCRdb used MiXCR to reprocess the 5' RACE reads, holding one entry per CDR3 protein. The sample has under 300,000 distinct CDR3 sequences; 6% to 8% are singletons. The sample was CD4+ T cells sorted from PBMCs, taken on the day of the yellow fever booster vaccination. The origin of the receptors is a man between 25 and 39 years old who received the YFV17D yellow fever vaccine.

This clonotype was seen more than once but under ten times. The rearrangement links TRBV20-1 to TRBJ1-3; D not certain. The length of the CDR3 is 13 residues. The germline gives CDR1 DFQATT, CDR2 SNEGSKA (reference sequence). V dropped 5 bases and J dropped 4 bases, with 12 bases sitting between them. For the CDR3, the DNA is TGCAGTGCTTCAGCCCCCAGAGGAAACACCATATATTTT. It codes for CSASAPRGNTIYF.

This clonotype was detected ten times or more. This chain connects TRBV7-2 to TRBJ2-2; D possibly matches TRBD1 or TRBD2 (5 bases each). The V end lost 11 bases, the J end lost 0 bases, and 13 bases lay between the germline ends. CDR3 size: 14 residues. The V gene's germline CDR1 is SGHTA and CDR2 FQGNSA. The CDR3 DNA reads TGTGCCGGGGGATTTGATGCGAACACCGGGGAGCTGTTTTTT. It specifies CAGGFDANTGELFF.

This clonotype was recorded at least ten times. The V and J genes are TRBV20-1 and TRBJ1-4; D remains unclear. The CDR3 runs to 15 residues. V lost 5 bases, J lost 6 bases, and 19 bases lay in between. CDR1 DFQATT and CDR2 SNEGSKA come from the germline V gene (reference sequence). The CDR3 DNA sequence: TGCAGTGCTCCAGAGGGCGGGTCCTTAGATGAAAAACTGTTTTTT. Translation: CSAPEGGSLDEKLFF.

This clonotype was observed at least ten times. The rearrangement uses TRBV15 and TRBJ2-1; the D is unclear. There are 14 residues in the CDR3. Germline CDR1 reads LNHNV; CDR2 reads YYDKDF (reference sequence). Trimming removed 0 bases at V and 7 bases at J, with 10 bases between. The CDR3 nucleotides are TGTGCCACCAGCAGAGAAGGACGGATAAATGAGCAGTTCTTC. Translating gives CATSREGRINEQFF.

This clonotype showed up just a few times. The chain recombines TRBV13 with TRBJ2-7; D ambiguous. CDR1 is PRHDT and CDR2 is FYEKMQ in the germline V gene (reference sequence). The length of the CDR3 is 14 residues. V lost 2 bases and J lost 3, with 11 bases in between. Here the CDR3 DNA reads TGTGCCAGCAGCTTACGGACGGTGAACTACGAGCAGTACTTC. Protein sequence: CASSLRTVNYEQYF.

This clonotype was detected many times. The chain joins TRBV19 to TRBJ2-7; D gene uncertain. The CDR3 spans 16 residues. CDR1 and CDR2 (germline): LNHDA, SQIVND (reference sequence). Deletions cut 0 bases from V and 2 bases from J, with 14 bases between. CDR3 amino acids: CASSIEGTRTAYEQYF. The CDR3 DNA sequence: TGTGCCAGTAGTATAGAAGGAACCCGAACCGCCTACGAGCAGTACTTC.

The sample holds many counts of this clonotype. The V call is TRBV3-1, the J call TRBJ2-1; D is unresolved. Germline V gene data show CDR1 as LGHDT and CDR2 as YNNKEL (reference sequence). The CDR3 is 13 residues long. V was trimmed by 0 bases and J by 10 bases, leaving 10 bases between them. For the CDR3, the DNA is TGTGCCAGCAGCCAAGATTGGGCTTGGGAGCAGTTCTTC. Translating gives CASSQDWAWEQFF.

A few counts support this clonotype. The rearrangement joins TRBV6-1 to TRBJ2-7; D gene unclear. CDR1 and CDR2 from the germline V gene are MNHNS and SASEGT. The CDR3 runs 15 residues. V was clipped by 2 bases and J by 2 bases, with 13 bases between them. CDR3 DNA sequence: TGTGCCAGCAGTGAACGGAAAGGCCCAACCTACGAGCAGTACTTC. Its translation is CASSERKGPTYEQYF.

This clonotype appeared many times. Written as DNA, the CDR3 is TGCGCCGCGATCCTGAGGACGGCCAATTGGTACGAGCAGTACTTC. Translation gives CAAILRTANWYEQYF. The rearrangement links TRBV10-1 to TRBJ2-7; D remains ambiguous. The V and J ends lost 11 bases and 4 bases respectively, with 24 bases between them. The CDR3 contains 15 residues. The germline CDR1 and CDR2 sequences are WNHNN and SYGVQD (reference sequence).

This clonotype was detected only a few times. The chain joins TRBV20-1 to TRBJ2-5; a possible D gene is TRBD2 (7 bases). Trimming stripped 6 bases from V and 2 bases from J, with 22 bases between. Germline-derived CDR1 and CDR2 are DFQATT and SNEGSKA (reference sequence). The CDR3 runs 16 residues. CDR3 loop: CSARVGAGALQETQYF. In DNA, the CDR3 is TGCAGTGCCCGAGTGGGGGCGGGAGCTCTTCAAGAGACCCAGTACTTC.

V is TRBV20-1 and J is TRBJ2-2; TRBD1 might be the D (5 bases). The CDR3 runs 14 residues. CDR1 is DFQATT, CDR2 SNEGSKA, per germline (reference sequence). V lost 0 bases, J lost 4 bases, and 9 bases lay in between. The CDR3 DNA follows: TGCAGTGCTAGAGAGGAGACAGTCACCGGGGAGCTGTTTTTT. Amino acids: CSAREETVTGELFF.

Ten or more counts support this clonotype. The chain combines TRBV9 with TRBJ2-3; 13 nucleotides line up with TRBD2. The length of the CDR3 is 16 residues. J lost 1 base, V lost 4 bases, and 3 bases had no gene match. Looked up from germline, CDR1 is SGDLS and CDR2 is YYNGEE. The CDR3 here is CASSPGLAGGTDTQYF. CDR3 bases: TGTGCCAGCAGCCCCGGACTAGCGGGAGGCACAGATACGCAGTATTTT.

The sample holds a few counts of this clonotype. The chain has TRBV4-2 and TRBJ2-5; the D gene is possibly TRBD2 (6 bases). V was clipped by 0 bases and J by 5 bases, with 16 bases between them. The CDR3 consists of 16 residues. Germline V gives CDR1 LGHNA, CDR2 YNFKEQ. This CDR3 reads CASSQDSGSKGETQYF. CDR3 nucleotides: TGTGCCAGCAGCCAAGATAGCGGATCGAAAGGGGAGACCCAGTACTTC.

This sequence joins TRBV6-5 and TRBJ2-2, with TRBD2 identical over 10 bases. Germline lookup yields CDR1 MNHEY and CDR2 SVGAGI. V was pared by 7 bases and J by 7 bases, with 12 bases of the junction left unmatched. This CDR3 is built from 16 residues. The CDR3 spells CASIPSAGGRGGELFF. The CDR3 bases are TGTGCCAGCATTCCGTCAGCGGGAGGGAGGGGCGGGGAGCTGTTTTTT.

This clonotype was counted between two and nine times. At one boundary the junction diverges from the germline segment, which might be a read error. The V and J genes are TRBV7-7 and TRBJ1-2; TRBD1 matches 7 bases. The CDR3 length is 14 residues. The V gene's germline CDR1 is SSHAT and CDR2 FNYEAQ (reference sequence). The CDR3 DNA sequence: TGTGCTAGCAGCCGGAGGACAGGAGTCTATGGCTACACCTTC. It encodes CASSRRTGVYGYTF.

The rearrangement links TRBV12-3 or TRBV12-4 to TRBJ1-1; D is undetermined. With 3 bases removed from V and 1 base from J, the gap between germline ends came to 15 bases. CDR3 length: 16 residues. CDR3 region: CASSFIGGLTNTEAFF. The CDR3 coding sequence is TGTGCCAGCAGTTTCATCGGTGGACTAACGAACACTGAAGCTTTCTTT.

This clonotype has ten or more counts. The chain employs TRBV29-1 and TRBJ2-5, with 7 positions matching TRBD1. Germline V gene data show CDR1 as SQVTM and CDR2 as ANQGSEA. Trimming at V came to 7 bases and at J to 4 bases, leaving 6 bases not matched to a gene. This CDR3 is built from 12 residues. The DNA for the CDR3 is TGCAGCGCAACGACAGGGCCAGAGACCCAGTACTTC. This gives the protein CSATTGPETQYF.

In this sample, this clonotype turned up a few times. The genes are TRBV18 and TRBJ2-1, with a weak D call TRBD2 (6 bases). Germline V gives CDR1 KGHSH, CDR2 LQKENI. This CDR3 has 17 residues. V dropped 0 bases and J dropped 0 bases, with 12 bases sitting between them. CDR3 amino acids: CASSPPVAASSYNEQFF. The CDR3, as DNA: TGTGCCAGCTCACCACCTGTAGCGGCCAGCTCCTACAATGAGCAGTTCTTC. Complete variable domain (other parts from reference TRBV18 and TRBJ2-1): NAGVMQNPRHLVRRRGQEARLRCSPMKGHSHVYWYRQLPEEGLKFMVYLQKENIIDESGMPKERFSAEFPKEGPSILRIQQVVRGDSAAYFCASSPPVAASSYNEQFFGPGTRLTVL.

The genes are TRBV7-2 and TRBJ2-7; 7 nucleotides agree with TRBD2. J lost 2 bases, V lost 4 bases, and 14 bases had no gene match. This CDR3 has 17 residues. Germline values: CDR1 SGHTA, CDR2 FQGNSA. This CDR3 reads CASSYSPFGLGAYEQYF. The CDR3 DNA follows: TGTGCCAGCAGCTATAGCCCCTTTGGACTAGGAGCCTACGAGCAGTACTTC.